Below are 25 T cell receptor beta chains sequenced from a single sample in a study of spatial heterogeneity in lung cancer. Each CDR3 protein is one row after TCRdb ran MiXCR on the 5' RACE reads. This sample has tens of thousands of distinct CDR3 sequences, with about 12% found just once. Time point described: sample taken at primary tumor resection. Sequencing was performed on PBMCs, taken at surgery. The origin of the receptors is a male donor with early-stage non-small cell lung cancer.

Only a few counts were recorded for this clonotype. The chain joins TRBV7-2 to TRBJ1-6, with 8 bases matching TRBD1. From germline, CDR1 is SGHTA and CDR2 FQGNSA. The V segment lost 4 bases and the J segment 9 bases; nucleotides outside the gene matches: 5. The CDR3 extends over 14 amino acids. CDR3 amino acids: CASSYDRGSSPLHF. The CDR3 region has the DNA TGTGCCAGCAGCTACGACAGGGGATCTTCACCCCTCCACTTT.

A few counts support this clonotype. The gene calls are TRBV6-2 or TRBV6-3 and TRBJ2-7, with 8 nucleotides matching TRBD1. Germline V lookup: CDR1 MNHEY, CDR2 SVGEGT. This CDR3 contains 12 residues. Trimming at V came to 6 bases and at J to 5 bases, leaving 3 bases not matched to a gene. CDR3 residues: CASRSTGDEQYF. CDR3 DNA sequence: TGTGCCAGCAGATCGACAGGGGACGAGCAGTACTTC.

The chain recombines TRBV4-2 with TRBJ2-3; tentatively, D is TRBD2 (6 bases). Germline V gene lookup returns CDR1 LGHNA and CDR2 YNFKEQ. The CDR3 has 14 residues. V was cut by 1 base and J by 3 bases, with 8 bases left in between. DNA for the CDR3: TGTGCCAGCAGCCAAGGGCGGGAAACAGATACGCAGTATTTT. Translation gives CASSQGRETDTQYF.

This clonotype has at least ten counts. The rearrangement links TRBV5-1 to TRBJ2-5; 11 nucleotides align to TRBD2. This CDR3 contains 14 residues. The ends lost 4 bases at V and 4 bases at J; junction bases unmatched: 3. The V gene's germline CDR1 is SGHRS and CDR2 YFSETQ. CDR3 nucleotides: TGCGCCAGCAGCACCGGACTAGCGGGAGAGACCCAGTACTTC. This translates into CASSTGLAGETQYF. Full variable domain (outside the CDR3, taken from reference TRBV5-1 and TRBJ2-5): KAGVTQTPRYLIKTRGQQVTLSCSPISGHRSVSWYQQTPGQGLQFLFEYFSETQRNKGNFPGRFSGRQFSNSRSEMNVSTLELGDSALYLCASSTGLAGETQYFGPGTRLLVL.

This clonotype has a handful of counts. The chain employs TRBV2 and TRBJ1-5; unclear D gene. This CDR3 is 13 amino acids long. V was shortened by 9 bases and J by 1 base, with 10 bases between the two germline ends. The V gene's germline CDR1 is SNHLY and CDR2 FYNNEI. The chain's CDR3 is CASQRDSNQPQHF. The CDR3 DNA reads TGTGCCAGTCAAAGAGACAGCAATCAGCCCCAGCATTTT.

The table lists this clonotype with a few counts. The J gene is TRBJ1-2, the V gene TRBV6-6; 8 nucleotides line up with TRBD1. The CDR3 is 14 amino acids. The V gene end was trimmed by 6 bases and the J gene end by 2 bases; junction bases not matched to a gene: 5. The germline V gene has CDR1 MNHNY and CDR2 SVGAGI (reference sequence). CDR3: CASRRTGPNYGYTF. CDR3 coding DNA: TGTGCCAGCAGGAGGACAGGGCCGAACTATGGCTACACCTTC.

The genes are TRBV20-1 and TRBJ1-2; 7 bases are shared with TRBD1. The CDR3 totals 13 residues. Losses at the gene ends were 6 bases for V and 2 bases for J; bases not matched to a gene: 6. The germline V gene has CDR1 DFQATT and CDR2 SNEGSKA (reference sequence). CDR3 region: CSARQGWNYGYTF. CDR3 DNA: TGCAGTGCCAGACAGGGCTGGAACTATGGCTACACCTTC.

The rearrangement uses TRBV28 and TRBJ2-5; no reliable D call. Germline assignment: CDR1 MDHEN and CDR2 SYDVKM. Trimming removed 6 bases from V and 1 base from J, with 15 bases in between. The CDR3 is made up of 15 amino acids. The CDR3: CASRLRVTSQETQYF. The CDR3 nucleotides read TGTGCCAGCAGACTTAGAGTAACCTCCCAAGAGACCCAGTACTTC.

The chain uses TRBV11-2 and TRBJ1-2, with TRBD1 as a possible D gene (6 bases). The CDR3 covers 14 residues. V was shortened by 3 bases and J by 7 bases, with 15 bases between the two germline ends. Germline values: CDR1 SGHAT, CDR2 FQNNGV. The CDR3, as DNA: TGTGCCAGCAGCTTTCTAGAGGGGGTTACTGGCTACACCTTC. It is translated as CASSFLEGVTGYTF.

The rearrangement uses TRBV28 and TRBJ2-2; either TRBD1 or TRBD2 may supply D (5 bases each). The CDR3 runs 17 residues. V lost 8 bases and J 4 bases, leaving 23 bases between the germline ends. CDR1 MDHEN and CDR2 SYDVKM come from the germline V gene. For the CDR3, the DNA is TGTGCCAGCTCACTTCTAGGGACGTTTAGCCTCACCGGGGAGCTGTTTTTT. Protein sequence: CASSLLGTFSLTGELFF.

Ten or more counts support this clonotype. This sequence joins TRBV24-1 and TRBJ2-2; D is perhaps TRBD1 (5 bases). Trimming took off 8 bases at V and 3 bases at J, with 15 bases between the two ends. Germline V gene lookup returns CDR1 KGHDR and CDR2 SFDVKD. The CDR3 is 15 residues long. DNA of the CDR3: TGTGCCACCACCACAGGCCTAAGGGACACCGGGGAGCTGTTTTTT. Translated: CATTTGLRDTGELFF.

The chain uses TRBV5-6 and TRBJ2-1; D is possibly TRBD1 or TRBD2 (5 bases each). Trimming removed 2 bases at V and 2 bases at J, with 14 bases between. The CDR3 extends over 16 amino acids. Per germline, CDR1 SGHDT and CDR2 YYEEEE. Written as DNA, the CDR3 is TGTGCCAGCAGCTTAGGGACCCCCGGGGCCTACAATGAGCAGTTCTTC. Translation gives CASSLGTPGAYNEQFF.

This clonotype was counted only a few times. This sequence joins TRBV6-2 or TRBV6-3 and TRBJ1-2; possible D gene TRBD1, 5 bases. Trimming took 4 bases from V and 4 from J, leaving 10 bases between them. The CDR3 length is 13 residues. The germline V gene encodes CDR1 MNHEY and CDR2 SVGEGT. Written as DNA, the CDR3 is TGTGCCAGCAGTTCTCCAGGGACCTATGGCTACACCTTC. Residues: CASSSPGTYGYTF.

The rearrangement uses TRBV28 and TRBJ2-7; 7 bases agree with TRBD2. The CDR3 length is 14 residues. From germline, CDR1 is MDHEN and CDR2 SYDVKM. The junction had 6 bases not matched to a gene; V was cut back by 4 bases and J by 3 bases. In DNA form, the CDR3 reads TGTGCCAGCAGTTCCGGGGGGACGATCTACGAGCAGTACTTC. This gives the protein CASSSGGTIYEQYF.

The table lists this clonotype with many counts. The chain has TRBV5-4 and TRBJ2-5, with D tentatively TRBD2 (6 bases). This CDR3 has 11 amino acids. V was pared by 9 bases and J by 5 bases, with 11 bases between. Germline assignment: CDR1 SGHNT and CDR2 YYREEE (reference sequence). CDR3 sequence: CATGTRETQYF. The CDR3, as DNA: TGTGCCACCGGGACTCGGGAGACCCAGTACTTC.

This clonotype appeared a few times. The chain links TRBV18 to TRBJ1-2; 11 bases are shared with TRBD1. J was trimmed by 5 bases and V by 5 bases; bases with no gene match: 10. Germline CDR1 and CDR2: KGHSH and LQKENI. The CDR3 loop spans 16 amino acids. This CDR3 is CASSSGQGEKAYGYTF. The DNA for the CDR3 is TGTGCCAGCTCATCGGGACAGGGGGAGAAAGCGTATGGCTACACCTTC. The whole variable domain, filled in from reference TRBV18 and TRBJ1-2, reads NAGVMQNPRHLVRRRGQEARLRCSPMKGHSHVYWYRQLPEEGLKFMVYLQKENIIDESGMPKERFSAEFPKEGPSILRIQQVVRGDSAAYFCASSSGQGEKAYGYTFGSGTRLTVV.

This clonotype was seen a few times. The chain combines TRBV7-7 with TRBJ2-3; 11 bases align to TRBD2. This CDR3 region has 14 residues. In germline, CDR1 is SSHAT, CDR2 FNYEAQ (reference sequence). For the CDR3, the DNA is TGTGCTATTGCTAGCGGGGGGATTACAGATACGCAGTATTTT. Translated: CAIASGGITDTQYF.

The chain carries TRBV3-1 and TRBJ2-7; D uncertain. The CDR3 has 14 amino acids. The V end was cut by 0 bases, the J end by 5 bases, with 11 bases between. Germline CDR1 and CDR2: LGHDT and YNNKEL (reference sequence). Here the CDR3 reads CASSQDWAVHEQYF. The CDR3 region has the DNA TGTGCCAGCAGCCAAGATTGGGCGGTTCACGAGCAGTACTTC.

This clonotype has more than one count but fewer than ten. The chain has TRBV27 and TRBJ1-3; 9 bases align to TRBD1. The CDR3 spans 15 residues. V shed 4 bases, J shed 2 bases, and the junction held 3 bases outside the gene matches. Germline values: CDR1 MNHEY, CDR2 SMNVEV (reference sequence). Written as DNA, the CDR3 is TGTGCCAGCAGTTCCGGGACAGGGCCTGGAAACACCATATATTTT. Amino acid sequence: CASSSGTGPGNTIYF.

This clonotype occurred many times. The genes are TRBV21-1 and TRBJ2-2; the tabulated D call, TRBD1, remains unverified against the DNA. TRBV21-1 is a pseudogene segment. The CDR3 runs 15 residues. The CDR3 loop reads CASSPRDRLSGELFF. The DNA for the CDR3 is TGTGCCAGCAGCCCCCGGGACAGGTTATCCGGGGAGCTGTTTTTT.

This clonotype was picked up a small number of times. The CDR3 DNA reads TGCGCCAGCAGCTTGGCGGCGGACACAAGGGAGCAGTTCTTC. Protein sequence: CASSLAADTREQFF. V and J are TRBV5-1 and TRBJ2-1; perhaps TRBD1 as D (5 bases). The CDR3 loop spans 14 amino acids. Trimming took 0 bases from V and 10 from J, leaving 14 bases between them. Germline CDR1 and CDR2: SGHRS and YFSETQ. Filled out from reference TRBV5-1 and TRBJ2-1, the complete variable domain reads KAGVTQTPRYLIKTRGQQVTLSCSPISGHRSVSWYQQTPGQGLQFLFEYFSETQRNKGNFPGRFSGRQFSNSRSEMNVSTLELGDSALYLCASSLAADTREQFFGPGTRLTVL.

This clonotype showed up just a few times. The gene calls are TRBV7-9 and TRBJ2-2; 13 bases agree with TRBD2. The CDR3 has 17 amino acids. V gave up 4 bases and J gave up 7 bases; unmatched junction bases: 9. Germline lookup yields CDR1 SEHNR and CDR2 FQNEAQ (reference sequence). In nucleotides, the CDR3 is TGTGCCAGCAGCTCCGGGACTAGCGGGATGGAGGTCGGGGAGCTGTTTTTT. The encoded protein is CASSSGTSGMEVGELFF. Drawing the rest from reference TRBV7-9 and TRBJ2-2, the complete variable domain is DTGVSQNPRHKITKRGQNVTFRCDPISEHNRLYWYRQTLGQGPEFLTYFQNEAQLEKSRLLSDRFSAERPKGSFSTLEIQRTEQGDSAMYLCASSSGTSGMEVGELFFGEGSRLTVL.

This clonotype appeared many times. V is TRBV29-1 and J is TRBJ2-3; no definite D call. The CDR3 contains 10 residues. V lost 3 bases and J lost 2, with 0 bases in between. The germline V gene has CDR1 SQVTM and CDR2 ANQGSEA. The CDR3 spells CSVDTDTQYF. The CDR3 region has the DNA TGCAGCGTTGACACAGATACGCAGTATTTT.

This clonotype has a count of ten or more. The chain carries TRBV28 and TRBJ2-1; D is unresolved. The CDR3 is 12 amino acids. Deletions cut 7 bases from V and 1 base from J, with 5 bases between. CDR1 is MDHEN and CDR2 is SYDVKM in the germline V gene. This CDR3 is CASTNSYNEQFF. In nucleotides, the CDR3 is TGTGCCAGCACGAATTCCTACAATGAGCAGTTCTTC.

The rearrangement joins TRBV6-6 to TRBJ1-2, with 11 nucleotides matching TRBD1. Germline V CDR1 and CDR2: MNHNY, SVGAGI (reference sequence). The CDR3 covers 14 residues. With V trimmed by 5 bases and J by 3 bases, 2 bases remained unmatched. This CDR3 reads CASSGTGGHYGYTF. The CDR3 coding sequence is TGTGCCAGCAGTGGGACAGGGGGTCACTATGGCTACACCTTC.